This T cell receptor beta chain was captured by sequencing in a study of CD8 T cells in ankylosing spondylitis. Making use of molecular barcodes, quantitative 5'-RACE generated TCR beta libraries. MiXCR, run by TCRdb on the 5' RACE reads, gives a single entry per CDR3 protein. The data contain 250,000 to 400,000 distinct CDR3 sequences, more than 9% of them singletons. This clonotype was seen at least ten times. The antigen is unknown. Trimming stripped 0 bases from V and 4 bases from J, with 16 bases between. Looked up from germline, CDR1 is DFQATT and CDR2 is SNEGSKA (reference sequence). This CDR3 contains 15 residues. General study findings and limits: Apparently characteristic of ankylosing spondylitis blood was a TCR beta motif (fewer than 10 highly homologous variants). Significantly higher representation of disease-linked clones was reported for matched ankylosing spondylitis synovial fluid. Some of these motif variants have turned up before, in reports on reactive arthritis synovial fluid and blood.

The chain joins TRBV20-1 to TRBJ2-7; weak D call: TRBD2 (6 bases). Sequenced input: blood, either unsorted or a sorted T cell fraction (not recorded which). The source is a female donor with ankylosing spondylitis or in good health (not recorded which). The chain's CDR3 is CSARDSSAGGYEQYF. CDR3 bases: TGCAGTGCTAGAGATTCCTCGGCCGGGGGTTACGAGCAGTACTTC.